A selection of T cell receptor beta chains follows, all from one sample in a study of blood T cell repertoires in COVID-19. Some clones are missing from TCRdb's copy, which holds only in-frame ones; the method was immunoSEQ multiplex PCR. The sample holds about 210,000 clones, approximately 82% seen once. Sequenced sample: peripheral blood. These receptors were taken from a man aged 50-60 years with active or convalescent COVID-19. The conserved cysteine and the conserved F or W are not part of the CDR3 here. The order of the fields is V gene, CDR3 protein.

v_call: TRBV5-4
cdr3_aa: ASSLKWTDNYGYT

v_call: TRBV2
cdr3_aa: ASSVDSISEKLF

v_call: TRBV27
cdr3_aa: ASIADTGSSYNEQF

v_call: TRBV7-8
cdr3_aa: ASSLEARGLNEQF

v_call: TRBV2
cdr3_aa: ASTPGGGKSTDTQY

v_call: TRBV5-1
cdr3_aa: ASSRSGTSGMNTGELF

v_call: TRBV28
cdr3_aa: ASSPQTGGGEKLF

v_call: TRBV30
cdr3_aa: AWRRAGVENTEAF

v_call: TRBV5-1
cdr3_aa: ASSETGGLGYT

v_call: TRBV27
cdr3_aa: ASSLMGAPEQY

v_call: TRBV7-9
cdr3_aa: ASSLTEGNTIY

v_call: TRBV25-1
cdr3_aa: ASSLGQGSNYGYT

v_call: TRBV11-2
cdr3_aa: ASRPRTGGKYEQY